This TCR beta chain was obtained from a study of blood T cell repertoires in COVID-19. Study overall: Specimens from acute and convalescent COVID-19 originated in the United States, Italy and Spain. The cDNA or gDNA used as material had been derived from T cells, B-cell-depleted T cells, or PBMCs.

In the authors' workflow: The assay estimated nucleated cells by amplifying reference gene primers. Sequencing used immunoSEQ multiplex PCR; TCRdb keeps in-frame clones, though not all of them. V, J and clone size reflect that table, while D and trimming were determined from the DNA. Of tens of thousands of clones in the sample, about three quarters are singletons; the top ten hold around 20%. CDR3 length: 15 amino acids. Germline values: CDR1 SGHTA, CDR2 FQGNSA. Trimming at V came to 4 bases and at J to 4 bases, leaving 8 bases not matched to a gene. Material for sequencing was peripheral blood. The gene calls are TRBV7-2 and TRBJ2-5; TRBD2 matches at 8 bases. The sequence was obtained from a human donor with active or convalescent COVID-19. The donor label of this sample is uncertain. In DNA, the CDR3 is TGTGCCAGCAGCTCGCAAGCGGGGGTAGCAGAGACCCAGTACTTC. It yields the protein CASSSQAGVAETQYF.